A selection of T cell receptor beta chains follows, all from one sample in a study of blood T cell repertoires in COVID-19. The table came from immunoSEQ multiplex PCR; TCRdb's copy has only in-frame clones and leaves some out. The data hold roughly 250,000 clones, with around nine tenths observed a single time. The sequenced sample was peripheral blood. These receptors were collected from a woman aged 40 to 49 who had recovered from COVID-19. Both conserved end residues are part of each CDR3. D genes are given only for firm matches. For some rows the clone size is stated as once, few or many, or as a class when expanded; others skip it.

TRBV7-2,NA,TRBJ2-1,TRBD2,TGTGCCAGCAGCCGGCCGGGACTAGCGGGGGGGCTGGACAATGAGCAGTTCTTC,CASSRPGLAGGLDNEQFF
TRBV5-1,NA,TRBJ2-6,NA,TGCGCCAGCAGCTTGGAACAACAGGGCGGTGGGGCCAACGTCCTGACTTTC,CASSLEQQGGGANVLTF
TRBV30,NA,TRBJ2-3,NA,TGTGCCTGGAGTGTGGGTCAGGGAAGGACAGATACGCAGTATTTT,CAWSVGQGRTDTQYF
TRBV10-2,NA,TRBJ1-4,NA,TGCGCCAGCAGTGAAAGGGGGAAGCGAGAAAAACTGTTTTTT,CASSERGKREKLFF
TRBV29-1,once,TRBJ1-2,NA,TGCAGCGTTGAAGATAAGGGGGTCAAAAACTATGGCTACACCTTC,CSVEDKGVKNYGYTF
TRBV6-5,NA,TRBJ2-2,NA,TGTGCCAGCAGTCGACAGGGAGGCACCGGGGAGCTGTTTTTT,CASSRQGGTGELFF
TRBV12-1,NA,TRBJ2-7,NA,TGTGCCAGCAGCAAAAGGGACAGGGGGACTCCCCCTCCTACCTACGAGCAGTACTTC,CASSKRDRGTPPPTYEQYF
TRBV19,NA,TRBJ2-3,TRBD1,TGTGCCAGTAGTATGGGGGACAGGGGCACAGATACGCAGTATTTT,CASSMGDRGTDTQYF
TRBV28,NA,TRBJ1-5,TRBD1,TGTGCCAGCAGACAGGGGATCAATCAGCCCCAGCATTTT,CASRQGINQPQHF
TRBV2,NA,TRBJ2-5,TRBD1,TGTGCCAGCAACCTACAGGGGGAAGAGACCCAGTACTTC,CASNLQGEETQYF
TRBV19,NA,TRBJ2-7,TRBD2,TGTGCCAGTACCCCTCGACTAGCGGGAGGCCCCTACGAGCAGTACTTC,CASTPRLAGGPYEQYF
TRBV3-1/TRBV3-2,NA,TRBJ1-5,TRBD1,TGTGCCAGCAGCCGAATTCGGGACAGACAAAGCAATCAGCCCCAGCATTTT,CASSRIRDRQSNQPQHF
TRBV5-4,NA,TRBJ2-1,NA,TGTGCCAGCAGCTTGGATACAGGGAAGGTGCCGTTCTTC,CASSLDTGKVPFF
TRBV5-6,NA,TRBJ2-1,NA,TGTGCCAGCAGCTTGATTGCAGGTAGTAATGAGCAGTTCTTC,CASSLIAGSNEQFF
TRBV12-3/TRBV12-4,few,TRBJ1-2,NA,TGTGCCAGCAGTCCCCAGAGGGCGGGGGGCTACACCTTC,CASSPQRAGGYTF
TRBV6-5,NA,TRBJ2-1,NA,TGTGCCAGCCGCGGGACAGCCGCCTACAATGAGCAGTTCTTC,CASRGTAAYNEQFF
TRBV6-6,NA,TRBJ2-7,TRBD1,TGTGCCAGCGAGGACAGGGGAGAGGGGCTCTACGAGCAGTACTTC,CASEDRGEGLYEQYF
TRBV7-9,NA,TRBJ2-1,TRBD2,TGTGCCAGCAGCGTCGGGACTAGCGCTTACAATGAGCAGTTCTTC,CASSVGTSAYNEQFF
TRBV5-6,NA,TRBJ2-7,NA,TGTGCCAGCAGTAGAACAGGAACACCCCCGGACGAGCAGTACTTC,CASSRTGTPPDEQYF
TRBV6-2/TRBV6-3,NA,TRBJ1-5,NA,TGTGCCAGCAGTCGCCTGGCGGGGGCACAGAGTAATCAGCCCCAGCATTTT,CASSRLAGAQSNQPQHF
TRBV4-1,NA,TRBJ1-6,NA,TGCGCCAGCAGCCAAACCCTTATCAGGGGACGGAGATCACCCCTCCACTTT,CASSQTLIRGRRSPLHF
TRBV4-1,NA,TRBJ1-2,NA,TGCGCCAGCAGCCAAGAAGGCGTCAGGGGTAACTATGGCTACACCTTC,CASSQEGVRGNYGYTF
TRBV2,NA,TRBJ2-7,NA,TGTGCCAGCAGTGAACCATTCTACGAGCAGTACTTC,CASSEPFYEQYF
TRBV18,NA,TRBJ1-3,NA,TGTGCCAGCTTGCAGGATTTATCTGGAAACACCATATATTTT,CASLQDLSGNTIYF
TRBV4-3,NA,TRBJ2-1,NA,TGCGCCAGCAGCCAAGAATTTTTAGTAGTAAACAGGCCCAATGAGCAGTTCTTC,CASSQEFLVVNRPNEQFF
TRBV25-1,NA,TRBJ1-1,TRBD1,TGTGCCAGCAGTGCCAACCAGGGGGTGAACACTGAAGCTTTCTTT,CASSANQGVNTEAFF
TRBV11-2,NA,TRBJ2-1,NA,TGTGCCAGCAGCTTCCCGGACAGTCACAATGAGCAGTTCTTC,CASSFPDSHNEQFF
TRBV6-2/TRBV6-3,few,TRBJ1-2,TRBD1,TGTGCCAGCAGTCGCGGACAGGGTAGTAACTATGGCTACACCTTC,CASSRGQGSNYGYTF
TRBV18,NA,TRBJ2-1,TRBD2,TGTGCCAGCTCACCGTTACGACTAGCGGGAGGGCTCTCCTACAATGAGCAGTTCTTC,CASSPLRLAGGLSYNEQFF
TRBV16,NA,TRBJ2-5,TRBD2,TGTGCCAGCAGCCAAAAGGAACCAAATCGCGGTCTAGCGGGGGAGACCCAGTACTTC,CASSQKEPNRGLAGETQYF
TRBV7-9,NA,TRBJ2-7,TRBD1,TGTGCCAGCAGCTCCGACAGACAGGGGGCCGACTACGAGCAGTACTTC,CASSSDRQGADYEQYF
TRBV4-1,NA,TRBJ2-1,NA,TGCGCCAGCAGCCCCCCTCTGCAGCGGATCTACAATGAGCAGTTCTTC,CASSPPLQRIYNEQFF
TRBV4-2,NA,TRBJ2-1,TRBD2,TGTGCCAGCAGCCCGGGGATAGCGGGGGCTATATACAATGAGCAGTTCTTC,CASSPGIAGAIYNEQFF
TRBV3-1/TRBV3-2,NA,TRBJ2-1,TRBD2,TGTGCCAGCAGCCGGACTAGCGGGACCCAAAGGGGTGAGCAGTTCTTC,CASSRTSGTQRGEQFF
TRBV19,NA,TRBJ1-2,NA,TGTGCCAGTAGTATACAGGGCCACTATGGCTACACCTTC,CASSIQGHYGYTF
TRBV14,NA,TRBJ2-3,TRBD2,TGTGCCAGCAGCCCGGGACTAGCGACTAGCACAGATACGCAGTATTTT,CASSPGLATSTDTQYF
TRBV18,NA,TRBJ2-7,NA,TGTGCCAGCTCACCACCCCAGGGAAGCTACGAGCAGTACTTC,CASSPPQGSYEQYF
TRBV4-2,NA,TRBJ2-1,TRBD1,TGTGCCAGCAGCCAAGAACAGGGGGCGTCCTACAATGAGCAGTTCTTC,CASSQEQGASYNEQFF